This T cell receptor beta chain stems from a study of Ad26.COV2.S vaccination and SARS-CoV-2 variants. The data were produced by immunoSEQ multiplex PCR, yet TCRdb's version contains in-frame clones alone and is incomplete. The repertoire has approximately 420,000 clones, around nine tenths of them found once; the top ten carry more than 3%. Treatment denoted: some 19 received Ad26.COV2.S at low or high dose, single or two shots; several received placebo; per-sample allocation not given. Samples analyzed were those drawn on day 63 after the first vaccine or placebo injection. Germline V gene lookup returns CDR1 SGHAT and CDR2 FQNNGV. The CDR3 is 18 residues long. The V end lost 0 bases, the J end lost 2 bases, and 19 bases lay between the germline ends.

V and J are TRBV11-2 and TRBJ1-2; D is undetermined. The source of this sequence is a person aged 18 to 65 who received the Ad26.COV2.S COVID-19 vaccine or a placebo. The sequencing here drew on peripheral blood, taken in a trial of Ad26.COV2.S vaccine versus placebo. The CDR3 region has the DNA TGTGCCAGCAGCTTAGATCTGTCAAAAACAGCTTCGAACTATGGCTACACCTTC. Its protein product is CASSLDLSKTASNYGYTF.